The 4 T cell receptor beta chains below all came from one sample that was sequenced in a study of blood T cell repertoires in COVID-19. Clones were read by immunoSEQ multiplex PCR, and TCRdb kept only the in-frame ones, dropping some. The top ten hold roughly 4.9% of the sample, which has more than 200,000 clones, around 84% seen once. The sequenced material came from peripheral blood. The receptors were sampled from a woman aged 60-75 years with COVID-19, enrolled during active disease.

The chain uses TRBV19 and TRBJ1-4, with 10 bases identical to TRBD1. The germline CDR1 and CDR2 sequences are LNHDA and SQIVND (reference sequence). The V gene end was trimmed by 1 base and the J gene end by 8 bases; junction bases not matched to a gene: 4. The CDR3 is 15 amino acids. The CDR3 region is CASSIGGTGAEKLFF. CDR3 sequence (DNA): TGTGCCAGTAGTATAGGGGGGACAGGGGCCGAAAAACTGTTTTTT. Full variable domain (outside the CDR3, taken from reference TRBV19 and TRBJ1-4): DGGITQSPKYLFRKEGQNVTLSCEQNLNHDAMYWYRQDPGQGLRLIYYSQIVNDFQKGDIAEGYSVSREKKESFPLTVTSAQKNPTAFYLCASSIGGTGAEKLFFGSGTQLSVL.

The CDR3 DNA sequence: TGTGCCAGCAGTACAAGATCCCATGAAGCTTTCTTT. Residues: CASSTRSHEAFF. This rearrangement joins TRBV12-3 or TRBV12-4 to TRBJ1-1, with D unresolved. Trimming shortened V by 5 bases and J by 7 bases, and 11 bases separated the two germline ends. The length of the CDR3 is 12 residues.

The chain couples TRBV3-1 (or the pseudogene TRBV3-2) to TRBJ2-1, with 7 bases aligning to TRBD2. The CDR3 contains 14 residues. V lost 5 bases, J lost 7 bases, and 8 bases stayed unmatched. CDR1 LGHDT and CDR2 YNNKEL come from the germline V gene (reference sequence). The CDR3 DNA is TGTGCCAGCAGCTATGTGGGACTACTAAATGAGCAGTTCTTC. Translation: CASSYVGLLNEQFF.

This clone was seen a few times. The J gene is TRBJ1-1, the V gene TRBV6-5; possible D gene TRBD1, 6 bases. V was trimmed by 7 bases and J by 4 bases, leaving 19 bases between them. The CDR3 runs 15 residues. The germline V gene encodes CDR1 MNHEY and CDR2 SVGAGI. The CDR3 is CASKEGQGLGTEAFF. In DNA, the CDR3 is TGTGCCAGCAAAGAAGGTCAGGGGCTGGGCACTGAAGCTTTCTTT.